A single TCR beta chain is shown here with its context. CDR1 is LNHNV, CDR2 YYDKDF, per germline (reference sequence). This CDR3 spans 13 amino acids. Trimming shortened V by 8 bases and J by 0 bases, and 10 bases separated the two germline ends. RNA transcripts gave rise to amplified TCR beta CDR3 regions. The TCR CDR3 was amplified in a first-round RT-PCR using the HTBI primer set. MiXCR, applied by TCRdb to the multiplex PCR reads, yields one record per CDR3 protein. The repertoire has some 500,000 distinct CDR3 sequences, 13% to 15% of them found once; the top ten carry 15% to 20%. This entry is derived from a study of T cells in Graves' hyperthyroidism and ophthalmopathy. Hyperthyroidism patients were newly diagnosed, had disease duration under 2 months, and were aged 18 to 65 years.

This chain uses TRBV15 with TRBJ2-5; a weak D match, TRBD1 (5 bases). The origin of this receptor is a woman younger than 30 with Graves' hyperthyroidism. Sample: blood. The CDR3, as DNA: TGTGCCACCCGTACAGGTAACCAAGAGACCCAGTACTTC. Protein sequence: CATRTGNQETQYF.